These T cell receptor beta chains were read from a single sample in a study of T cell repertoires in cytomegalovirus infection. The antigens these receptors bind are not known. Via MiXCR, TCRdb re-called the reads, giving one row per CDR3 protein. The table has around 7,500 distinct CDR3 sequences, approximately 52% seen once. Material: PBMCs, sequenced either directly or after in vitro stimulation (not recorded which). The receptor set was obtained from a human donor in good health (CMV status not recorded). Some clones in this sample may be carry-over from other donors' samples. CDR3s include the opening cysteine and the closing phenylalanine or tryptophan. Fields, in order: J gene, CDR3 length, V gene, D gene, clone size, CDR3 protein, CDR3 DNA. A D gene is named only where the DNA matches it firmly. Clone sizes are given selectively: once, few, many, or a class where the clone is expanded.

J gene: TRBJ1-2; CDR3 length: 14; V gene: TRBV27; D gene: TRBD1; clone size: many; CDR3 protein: CASRIQGANYGYTF; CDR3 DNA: TGTGCCAGCAGGATACAGGGGGCTAACTATGGCTACACCTTC
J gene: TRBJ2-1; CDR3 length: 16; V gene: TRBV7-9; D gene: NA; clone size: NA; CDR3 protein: CASSVLGISNYNEQFF; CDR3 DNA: TGTGCCAGCAGCGTTTTGGGAATATCCAACTACAATGAGCAGTTCTTT
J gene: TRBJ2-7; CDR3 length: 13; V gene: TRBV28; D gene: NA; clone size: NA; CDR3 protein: CASRVDSSYEQYF; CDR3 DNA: TGTGCCAGCAGGGTCGACAGCAGCTACGAGCAGTACTTC
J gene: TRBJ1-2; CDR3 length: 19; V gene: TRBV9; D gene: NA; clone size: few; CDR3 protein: CASSFTPDRYLLGPYGYTF; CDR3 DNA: TGTGCCAGCAGTTTTACACCTGACAGATACCTACTAGGGCCCTATGGCTACACCTTC
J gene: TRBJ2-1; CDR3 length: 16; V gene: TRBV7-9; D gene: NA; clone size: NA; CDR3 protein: CASSLLGISPYTEHFF; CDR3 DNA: TGTGCCAGCAGCTTGTTGGGAATATCCCCCTACACTGAGCATTTCTTC
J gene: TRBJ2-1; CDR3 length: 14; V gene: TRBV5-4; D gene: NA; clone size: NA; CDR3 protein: CASRLGDNYNEKFF; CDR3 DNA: TGTGCAAGCCGATTGGGGGACAACTACAATGAGAAGTTCTTC
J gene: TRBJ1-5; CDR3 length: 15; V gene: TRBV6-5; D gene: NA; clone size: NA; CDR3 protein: CDSSFYQGSDQPQHF; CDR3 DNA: TGTGACAGCAGTTTTTATCAGGGGTCCGATCAGCCCCAGCATTTT
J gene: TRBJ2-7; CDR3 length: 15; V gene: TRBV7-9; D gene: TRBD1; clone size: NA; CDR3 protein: CDSSFRTGFSYEQYF; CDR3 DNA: TGTGACAGCAGCTTTAGGACAGGGTTCTCCTACGAGCAGTACTTC
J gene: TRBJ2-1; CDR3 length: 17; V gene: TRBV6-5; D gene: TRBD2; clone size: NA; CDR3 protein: CASSYRPGTSGYNEQFF; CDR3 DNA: TGTGCCAGCAGTTACCGCCCCGGGACTAGCGGCTACAATGAGCAGTTCTTC
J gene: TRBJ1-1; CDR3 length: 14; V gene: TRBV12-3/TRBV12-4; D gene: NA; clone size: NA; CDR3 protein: CASILAVGGTEAFF; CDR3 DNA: TGTGCCAGCATATTGGCTGTGGGTGGCACTGAAGCTTTCTTT
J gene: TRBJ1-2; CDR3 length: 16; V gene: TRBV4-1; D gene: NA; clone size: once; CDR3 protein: CASPQGTREQLYGSPF; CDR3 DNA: TGCGCCAGCCCCCAAGGCACCCGTGAACAGCTCTATGGCTCCCCCTTC
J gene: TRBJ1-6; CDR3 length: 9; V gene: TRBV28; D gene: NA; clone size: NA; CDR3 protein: CASGSPLHF; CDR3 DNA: TGTGCCAGTGGGTCACCCCTCCACTTT
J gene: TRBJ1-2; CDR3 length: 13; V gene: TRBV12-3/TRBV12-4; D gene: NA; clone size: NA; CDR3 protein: CASSLGLEYGYTF; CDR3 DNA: TGTGCCAGCAGTTTGGGATTGGAGTATGGCTACACCTTC
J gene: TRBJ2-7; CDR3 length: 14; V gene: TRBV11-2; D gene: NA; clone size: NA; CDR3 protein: CASSLVRGSDEQYF; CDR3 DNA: TGTGCCAGCAGTCTCGTGAGGGGGTCAGATGAGCAGTACTTC
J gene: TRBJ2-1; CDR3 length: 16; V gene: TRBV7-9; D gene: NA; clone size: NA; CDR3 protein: CSSIWLVISTYNEQFF; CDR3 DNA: TGTTCCAGCATCTGGTTGGTAATATCCACCTACAATGAGCAGTTCTTC
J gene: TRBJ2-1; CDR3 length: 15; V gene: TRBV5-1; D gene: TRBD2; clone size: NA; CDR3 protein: CASSLKAGGVYEQFF; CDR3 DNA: TGCGCCAGCAGCTTGAAAGCGGGGGGGGTGTATGAGCAGTTCTTC
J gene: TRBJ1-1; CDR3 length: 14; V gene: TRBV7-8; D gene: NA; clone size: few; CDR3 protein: CASSSLGGNTEAFF; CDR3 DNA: TGTGCCAGCAGCTCCCTTGGGGGGAACACTGAAGCTTTCTTT
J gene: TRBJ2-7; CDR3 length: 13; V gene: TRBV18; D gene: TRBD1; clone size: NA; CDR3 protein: CASSPGQTYEQYF; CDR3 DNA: TGTGCCAGCTCCCCGGGACAGACCTACGAGCAGTACTTC
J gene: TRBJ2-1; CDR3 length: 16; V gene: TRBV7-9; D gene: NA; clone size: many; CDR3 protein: CASSLVGIYTYTEQFF; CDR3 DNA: TGTGCCAGCAGCTTGGTGGGAATATACACCTACACTGAGCAGTTCTTC
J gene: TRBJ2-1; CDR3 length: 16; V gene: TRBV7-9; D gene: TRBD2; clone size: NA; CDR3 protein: CASSLIGAGGPEAHFF; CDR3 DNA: TGTGCCAGCAGCTTAATCGGAGCGGGAGGGCCTGAGGCGCATTTCTTC
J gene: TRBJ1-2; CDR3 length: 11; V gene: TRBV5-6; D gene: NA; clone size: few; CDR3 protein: CASSLVGTYTF; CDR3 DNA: TGTGCCAGCAGCTTGGTAGGGACCTACACCTTC
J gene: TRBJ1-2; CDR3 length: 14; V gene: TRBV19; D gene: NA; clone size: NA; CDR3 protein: CASSFQRSNYGYTF; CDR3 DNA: TGTGCCAGTAGTTTCCAGAGATCTAACTATGGCTACACCTTC
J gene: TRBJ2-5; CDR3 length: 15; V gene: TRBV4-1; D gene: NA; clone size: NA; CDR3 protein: CASSQERVPQETQYF; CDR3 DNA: TGTGCCAGCAGCCAAGAGAGGGTCCCCCAAGAGACCCAGTACTTC